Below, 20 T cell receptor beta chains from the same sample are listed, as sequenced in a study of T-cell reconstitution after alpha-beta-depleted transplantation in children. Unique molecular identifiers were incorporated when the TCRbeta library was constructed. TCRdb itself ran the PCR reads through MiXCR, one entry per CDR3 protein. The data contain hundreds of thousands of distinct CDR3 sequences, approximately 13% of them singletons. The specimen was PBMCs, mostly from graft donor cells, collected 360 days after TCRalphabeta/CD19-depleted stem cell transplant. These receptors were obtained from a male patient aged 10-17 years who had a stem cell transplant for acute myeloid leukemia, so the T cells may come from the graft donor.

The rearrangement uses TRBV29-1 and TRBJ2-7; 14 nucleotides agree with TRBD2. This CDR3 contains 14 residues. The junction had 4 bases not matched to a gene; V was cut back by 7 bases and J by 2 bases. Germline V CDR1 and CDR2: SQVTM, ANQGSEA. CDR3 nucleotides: TGCAGCGGCCGACTAGCGGGAGGGACCTACGAGCAGTACTTC. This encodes CSGRLAGGTYEQYF.

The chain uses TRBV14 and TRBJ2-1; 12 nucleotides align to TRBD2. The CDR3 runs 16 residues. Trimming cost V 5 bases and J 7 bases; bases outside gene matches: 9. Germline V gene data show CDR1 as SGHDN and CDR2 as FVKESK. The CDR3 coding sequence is TGTGCCAGCAGCACTCTAGCGGGAGGGTTTCGGAATGAGCAGTTCTTC. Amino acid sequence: CASSTLAGGFRNEQFF.

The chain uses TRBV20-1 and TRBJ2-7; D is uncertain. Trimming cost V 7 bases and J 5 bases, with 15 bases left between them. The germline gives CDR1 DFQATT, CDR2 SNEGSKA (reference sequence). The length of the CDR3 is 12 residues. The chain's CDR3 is CSEAALEDEQYF. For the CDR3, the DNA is TGCAGTGAGGCTGCCTTAGAGGACGAGCAGTACTTC.

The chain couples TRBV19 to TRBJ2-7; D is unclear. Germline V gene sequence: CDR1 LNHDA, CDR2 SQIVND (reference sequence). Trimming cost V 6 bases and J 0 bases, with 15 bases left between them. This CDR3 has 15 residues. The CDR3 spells CASSRGDPGSYEQYF. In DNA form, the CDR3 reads TGTGCCAGTAGCCGAGGAGACCCTGGCTCCTACGAGCAGTACTTC.

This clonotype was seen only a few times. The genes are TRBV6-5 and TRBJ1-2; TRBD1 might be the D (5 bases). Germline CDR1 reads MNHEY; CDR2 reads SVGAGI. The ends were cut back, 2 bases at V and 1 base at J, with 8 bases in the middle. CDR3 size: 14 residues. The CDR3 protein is CASSYDRINYGYTF. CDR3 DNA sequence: TGTGCCAGCAGTTACGACAGAATTAACTATGGCTACACCTTC.

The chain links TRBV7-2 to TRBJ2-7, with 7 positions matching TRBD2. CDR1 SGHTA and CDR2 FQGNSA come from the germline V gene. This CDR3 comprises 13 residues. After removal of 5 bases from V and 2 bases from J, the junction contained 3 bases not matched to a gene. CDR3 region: CASSTSATYEQYF. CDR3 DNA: TGTGCCAGCAGCACTAGCGCTACCTACGAGCAGTACTTC.

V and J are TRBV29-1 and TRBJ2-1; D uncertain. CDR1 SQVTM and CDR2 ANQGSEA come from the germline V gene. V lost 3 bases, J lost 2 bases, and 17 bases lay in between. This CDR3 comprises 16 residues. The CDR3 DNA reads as TGCAGCGTTGACTCCGCGCGTAAATTGACCTACAATGAGCAGTTCTTC. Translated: CSVDSARKLTYNEQFF.

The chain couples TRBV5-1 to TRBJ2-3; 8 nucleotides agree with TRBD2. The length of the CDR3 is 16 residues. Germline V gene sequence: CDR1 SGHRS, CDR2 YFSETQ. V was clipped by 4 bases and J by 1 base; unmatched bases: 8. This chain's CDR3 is CASSTALAGGTDTQYF. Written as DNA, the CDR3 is TGCGCCAGCAGCACCGCCCTAGCGGGCGGCACAGATACGCAGTATTTT.

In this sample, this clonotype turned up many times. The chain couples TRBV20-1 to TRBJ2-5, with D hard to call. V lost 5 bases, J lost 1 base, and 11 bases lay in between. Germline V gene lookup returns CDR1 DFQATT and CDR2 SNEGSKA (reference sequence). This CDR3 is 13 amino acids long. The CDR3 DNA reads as TGCAGTGCTGGGCCGGACCTCCAAGAGACCCAGTACTTC. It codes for CSAGPDLQETQYF.

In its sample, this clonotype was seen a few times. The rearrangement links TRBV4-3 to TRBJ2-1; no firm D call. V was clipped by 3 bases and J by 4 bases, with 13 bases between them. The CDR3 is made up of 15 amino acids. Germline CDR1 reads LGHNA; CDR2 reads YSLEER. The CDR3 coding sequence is TGCGCCAGCAGCCACCCAGACCGCCCGTACAATGAGCAGTTCTTC. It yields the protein CASSHPDRPYNEQFF.

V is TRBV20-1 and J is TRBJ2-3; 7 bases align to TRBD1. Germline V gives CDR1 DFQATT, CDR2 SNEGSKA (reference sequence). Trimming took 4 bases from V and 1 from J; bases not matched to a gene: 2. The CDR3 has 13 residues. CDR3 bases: TGCAGTGCTATAACAGGGGGCACAGATACGCAGTATTTT. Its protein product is CSAITGGTDTQYF.

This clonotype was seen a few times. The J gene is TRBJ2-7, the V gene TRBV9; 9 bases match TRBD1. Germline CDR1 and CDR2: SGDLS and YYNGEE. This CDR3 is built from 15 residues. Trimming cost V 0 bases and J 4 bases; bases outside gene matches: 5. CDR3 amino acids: CASSVEPGTGYEQYF. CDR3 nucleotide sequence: TGTGCCAGCAGCGTAGAACCCGGGACAGGGTACGAGCAGTACTTC.

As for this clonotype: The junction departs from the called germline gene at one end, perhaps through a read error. This CDR3 reads CASSLSGTGLIF. For the CDR3, the DNA is TGTGCCAGCAGCTTAAGTGGGACAGGGCTAATTTTC. The J gene is TRBJ1-2, the V gene TRBV7-2, with 9 bases fitting TRBD1. Germline CDR1 reads SGHTA; CDR2 reads FQGNSA. The CDR3 extends over 12 amino acids.

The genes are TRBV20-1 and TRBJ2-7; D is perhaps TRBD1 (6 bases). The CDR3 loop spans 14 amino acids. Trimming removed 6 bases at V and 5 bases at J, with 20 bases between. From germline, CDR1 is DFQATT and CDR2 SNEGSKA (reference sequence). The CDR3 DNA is TGCAGTGCCAATCACCCGGGACAAGAGGACGAGCAGTACTTC. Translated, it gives CSANHPGQEDEQYF.

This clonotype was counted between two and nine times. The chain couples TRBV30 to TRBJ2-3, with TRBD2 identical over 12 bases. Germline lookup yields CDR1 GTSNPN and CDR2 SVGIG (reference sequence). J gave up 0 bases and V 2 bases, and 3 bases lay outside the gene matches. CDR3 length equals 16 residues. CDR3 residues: CAWSWTSGISTDTQYF. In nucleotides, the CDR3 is TGTGCCTGGAGTTGGACTAGCGGGATAAGCACAGATACGCAGTATTTT.

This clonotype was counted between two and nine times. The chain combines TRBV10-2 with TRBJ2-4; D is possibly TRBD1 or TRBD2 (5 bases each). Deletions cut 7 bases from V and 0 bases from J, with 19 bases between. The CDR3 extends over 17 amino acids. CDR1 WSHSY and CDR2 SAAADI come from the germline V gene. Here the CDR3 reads CASIAWDGRLAKNIQYF. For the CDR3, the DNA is TGCGCCAGCATTGCCTGGGACGGCAGACTAGCCAAAAACATTCAGTACTTC.

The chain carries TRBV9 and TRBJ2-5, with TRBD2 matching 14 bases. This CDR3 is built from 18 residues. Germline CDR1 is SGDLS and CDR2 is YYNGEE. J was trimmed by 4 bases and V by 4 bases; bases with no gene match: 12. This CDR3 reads CASSPPGLAGGLGETQYF. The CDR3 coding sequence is TGTGCCAGCAGCCCCCCCGGACTAGCGGGAGGATTAGGAGAGACCCAGTACTTC.

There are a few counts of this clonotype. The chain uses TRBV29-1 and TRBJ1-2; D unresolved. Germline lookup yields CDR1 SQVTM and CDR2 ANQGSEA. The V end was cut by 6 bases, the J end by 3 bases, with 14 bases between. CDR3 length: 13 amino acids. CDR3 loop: CSVLPRQDYGYTF. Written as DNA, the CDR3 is TGCAGCGTCCTCCCAAGGCAAGACTATGGCTACACCTTC. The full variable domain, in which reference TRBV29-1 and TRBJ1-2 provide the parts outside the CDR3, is SAVISQKPSRDICQRGTSLTIQCQVDSQVTMMFWYRQQPGQSLTLIATANQGSEATYESGFVIDKFPISRPNLTFSTLTVSNMSPEDSSIYLCSVLPRQDYGYTFGSGTRLTVV.

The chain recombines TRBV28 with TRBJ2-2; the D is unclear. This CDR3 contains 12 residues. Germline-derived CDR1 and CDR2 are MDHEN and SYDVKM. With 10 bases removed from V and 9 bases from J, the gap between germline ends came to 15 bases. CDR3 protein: CATRTPLRELFF. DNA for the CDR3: TGTGCCACCCGCACACCCCTTCGGGAGCTGTTTTTT.

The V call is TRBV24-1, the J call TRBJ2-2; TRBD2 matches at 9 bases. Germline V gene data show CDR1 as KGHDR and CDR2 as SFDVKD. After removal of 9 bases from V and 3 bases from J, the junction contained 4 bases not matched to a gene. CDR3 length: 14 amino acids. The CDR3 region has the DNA TGTGCCACCGGGCGGGAGGGCCACACCGGGGAGCTGTTTTTT. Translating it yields CATGREGHTGELFF.